The TCR beta chain described here comes from a study of cytomegalovirus exposure and HLA in healthy donors. Germline V gene sequence: CDR1 SGHRS, CDR2 YFSETQ. Trimming removed 0 bases from V and 0 bases from J, with 13 bases in between. This CDR3 is 18 amino acids long. PCR amplification relied on 60 Vbeta primers (plus 13 Jbeta primers). Method: immunoSEQ multiplex PCR; TCRdb's copy keeps in-frame clones and lacks some. Seen here are some 150,000 clones, about two thirds observed once, and the top ten hold around 4.2%. V gene TRBV5-1 combines with J gene TRBJ2-6; TRBD1 might be the D (6 bases). The sample taken for sequencing was PBMCs. The TCR originated in a man aged 45 to 65 in good health and CMV-seropositive. Here the CDR3 reads CASSLAPRGRSGANVLTF. The CDR3 DNA reads TGCGCCAGCAGCTTGGCCCCCAGGGGCCGCTCTGGGGCCAACGTCCTGACTTTC.